This TCR beta chain is drawn from a study of blood T cell repertoires in COVID-19. Overall study: Samples came from the United States, Italy and Spain, spanning acute and convalescent COVID-19. T cells, B-cell-depleted T cells, or PBMCs provided the cDNA or gDNA that served as material.

V lost 1 base to trimming and J lost 1 base, with 11 bases between them. The germline CDR1 and CDR2 sequences are KGHSH and LQKENI. The CDR3 consists of 15 residues. Per the original data handling: Researchers report that nucleated cell counts were estimated from reference gene primer amplification. Data came from immunoSEQ multiplex PCR; TCRdb stores just in-frame clones and leaves some out. V, J and clone size reflect that table, while D and trimming were determined from the DNA. The sample consists of approximately 280,000 clones, 75% to 90% of them appearing once. V is TRBV18 and J is TRBJ2-7; D is possibly TRBD1 (5 bases). Material for sequencing was peripheral blood. The receptor was isolated from a man aged 35 to 55 with acute or convalescent COVID-19. The DNA of the CDR3 is TGTGCCAGCTCACCACGGTGGCAGGGTTCCTACGAGCAGTACTTC. Its translation is CASSPRWQGSYEQYF. The complete variable domain, with remaining parts taken from reference TRBV18 and TRBJ2-7, reads NAGVMQNPRHLVRRRGQEARLRCSPMKGHSHVYWYRQLPEEGLKFMVYLQKENIIDESGMPKERFSAEFPKEGPSILRIQQVVRGDSAAYFCASSPRWQGSYEQYFGPGTRLTVT.